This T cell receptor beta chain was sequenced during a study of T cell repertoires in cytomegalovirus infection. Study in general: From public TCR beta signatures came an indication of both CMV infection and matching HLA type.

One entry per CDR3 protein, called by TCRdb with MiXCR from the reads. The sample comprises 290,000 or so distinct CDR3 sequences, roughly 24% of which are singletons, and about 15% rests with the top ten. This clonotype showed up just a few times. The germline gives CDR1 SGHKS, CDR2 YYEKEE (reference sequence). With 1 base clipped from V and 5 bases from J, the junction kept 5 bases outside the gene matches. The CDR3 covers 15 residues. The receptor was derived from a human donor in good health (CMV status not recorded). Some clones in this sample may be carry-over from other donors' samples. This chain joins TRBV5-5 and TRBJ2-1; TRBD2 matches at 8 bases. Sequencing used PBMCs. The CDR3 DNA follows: TGTGCCAGCAGCTTGAGCGGGAGTACCCACAATGAGCAGTTCTTC. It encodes CASSLSGSTHNEQFF.